A selection of T cell receptor beta chains follows, all from one sample in a study of T cell responses to AZD1222 COVID-19 vaccine. The repertoire was sequenced with immunoSEQ multiplex PCR; TCRdb's copy has only in-frame clones and lacks some. The sample has under 110,000 clones, about 90% seen once. The specimen was peripheral blood, collected on day 0 of AZD1222 vaccination. The receptors were sampled from an adult in good health. CDR3s include the opening cysteine and the closing phenylalanine or tryptophan. D genes are given only for firm matches. Expanded clones get a size class; other rows say once, few or many, or leave the size out.

TRBV30,NA,TRBD1,14,TRBJ1-3,TGTGCCTGGAGTGGGCAGGGGGCTGGAAACACCATATATTTT,CAWSGQGAGNTIYF
TRBV6-1,NA,NA,14,TRBJ1-1,TGTGCCAGCGGTGAAAGGCTAAGGGAAACTGAAGCTTTCTTT,CASGERLRETEAFF
TRBV11-3,NA,NA,16,TRBJ2-1,TGTGCCAGCAGCACAGGTAACCCCGGGGTCAACAATGAGCAGTTCTTC,CASSTGNPGVNNEQFF
TRBV4-2,NA,NA,14,TRBJ1-2,TGTGCCAGCAGCCAGCCTCCCGAAGCCTATGGCTACACCTTC,CASSQPPEAYGYTF
TRBV11-2,NA,TRBD1,13,TRBJ1-5,TGTGCCAGCAGCCCTGGACAGGCTCAGCCCCAGCATTTT,CASSPGQAQPQHF
TRBV12-3/TRBV12-4,few,NA,13,TRBJ1-5,TGTGCCAGCAGTTTAAGTAGCAATCAGCCCCAGCATTTT,CASSLSSNQPQHF
TRBV9,NA,NA,13,TRBJ1-1,TGTGCCAGCAGCTCCCAGGCGGGCACTGAAGCTTTCTTT,CASSSQAGTEAFF
TRBV7-9,NA,NA,14,TRBJ2-7,TGTGCCAGCAGCCACCAGGGATTACCCTACGAGCAGTACTTC,CASSHQGLPYEQYF
TRBV23-1,NA,NA,11,TRBJ1-1,TGCGCCAGCAGTCGGGGGACTGAAGCTTTCTTT,CASSRGTEAFF
TRBV7-2,NA,TRBD1,14,TRBJ1-2,TGTGCCAGCAGCTTAGCAGGACAGGGGACGGGCTACACCTTC,CASSLAGQGTGYTF
TRBV6-5,NA,NA,11,TRBJ1-1,TGTGCCACCAAGGGGGGCACTGAAGCTTTCTTT,CATKGGTEAFF
TRBV5-8,NA,NA,13,TRBJ1-2,TGTGCCAGCAGCTTGGGGGTCCGCGGCGGCTACACCTTC,CASSLGVRGGYTF
TRBV24-1,NA,TRBD1,16,TRBJ2-2,TGTGCCACCAGTGATCCGGACAGGGGGCCTTCCGGGGAGCTGTTTTTT,CATSDPDRGPSGELFF
TRBV3-1/TRBV3-2,NA,NA,16,TRBJ2-3,TGTGCCAGCAGCCCCCGTCACCGGGAGAGGGCAGATACGCAGTATTTT,CASSPRHRERADTQYF
TRBV15,NA,NA,14,TRBJ1-5,TGTGCCACCAGCAGAGCGGCAAGCAATCAGCCCCAGCATTTT,CATSRAASNQPQHF
TRBV27,NA,NA,13,TRBJ1-2,TGTGCCAGCACCAAGCCGGGATCTTATGGCTACACCTTC,CASTKPGSYGYTF
TRBV9,NA,NA,13,TRBJ2-5,TGTGCCAGCAGCGTAGGTGGACAAGAGACCCAGTACTTC,CASSVGGQETQYF
TRBV2,NA,TRBD2,14,TRBJ2-1,TGTGCCAGCAGCAGACTAGCAGGTTACAATGAGCAGTTCTTC,CASSRLAGYNEQFF
TRBV12-5,NA,TRBD1,17,TRBJ2-1,TGTGCTAGTGGTTCCTTCGCGGACAGGGCGTTCTACAATGAGCAGTTCTTC,CASGSFADRAFYNEQFF
TRBV25-1,once,TRBD2,16,TRBJ2-3,TGTGCCAGCAGTGAAGGGACTAGCGTACCCACAGATACGCAGTATTTT,CASSEGTSVPTDTQYF
TRBV7-3,NA,NA,13,TRBJ1-1,TGTGCCAGCAGGACCCTTTGGGACACTGAAGCTTTCTTT,CASRTLWDTEAFF
TRBV18,NA,NA,15,TRBJ2-7,TGTGCCAGCTCATCCCCTGCCGGGCGCTCCTACGAGCAGTACTTC,CASSSPAGRSYEQYF
TRBV4-3,once,NA,14,TRBJ1-5,TGCGCCAGCAGCCAAGAGAAGGGCCCTCAGCCCCAGCATTTT,CASSQEKGPQPQHF
TRBV7-3,NA,TRBD2,17,TRBJ2-5,TGTGCCAGCAGCCCACAACCCCTAGCGGGAGGGTTTGAGACCCAGTACTTC,CASSPQPLAGGFETQYF
TRBV5-1,NA,NA,14,TRBJ2-7,TGCGCCAGCAGCTTGACTAGGGGAGGGGGCGAGCAGTACTTC,CASSLTRGGGEQYF
TRBV6-5,NA,NA,14,TRBJ2-7,TGTGCCAGCAATCGGCGGGACGGAACCTACGAGCAGTACTTC,CASNRRDGTYEQYF
TRBV19,NA,TRBD1,14,TRBJ1-1,TGTGCCAGTAACCCGGGACAGGGTGGCACTGAAGCTTTCTTT,CASNPGQGGTEAFF
TRBV7-9,NA,NA,12,TRBJ1-4,TGTGCCAGCAGCATGGACGCCGAAAAACTGTTTTTT,CASSMDAEKLFF
TRBV7-9,NA,NA,14,TRBJ1-2,TGTGCCAGCAGCCCCAACCCTGACGGCTATGGCTACACCTTC,CASSPNPDGYGYTF
TRBV2,NA,NA,13,TRBJ1-3,TGTGCCAGCGCACCCCGACCCGGAAACACCATATATTTT,CASAPRPGNTIYF
TRBV9,NA,NA,12,TRBJ2-2,TGTGCCAGCAGCGCACAGGACGAGGAGCTGTTTTTT,CASSAQDEELFF
TRBV6-4,NA,NA,13,TRBJ1-1,TGTGCCAGCAGTTCCGAGGGTAACACTGAAGCTTTCTTT,CASSSEGNTEAFF
TRBV19,NA,NA,16,TRBJ2-2,TGTGCCAGTAGTCCAGAAGGGGGGCGGGGCACCGGGGAGCTGTTTTTT,CASSPEGGRGTGELFF
TRBV6-5,NA,NA,15,TRBJ1-5,TGTGCCAGCACCCAAGACAGACCTAGCAATCAGCCCCAGCATTTT,CASTQDRPSNQPQHF
TRBV6-5,NA,NA,15,TRBJ2-1,TGTGCCAGCAGTTACTCCCGCGGTTCTAACTATGAGCAGTTCTTC,CASSYSRGSNYEQFF
TRBV19,NA,TRBD2,15,TRBJ2-1,TGTGCCAGTAGTAGGCAACTAGCGGGAGTTTTTGAGCAGTTCTTC,CASSRQLAGVFEQFF
TRBV28,NA,NA,13,TRBJ1-2,TGTGCCAGCAGTACTGGGGGCTGGTATGGCTACACCTTC,CASSTGGWYGYTF
TRBV10-3,NA,TRBD1,14,TRBJ1-5,TGTGCCATCAGGGACAGGGAGGGCAATCAGCCCCAGCATTTT,CAIRDREGNQPQHF
TRBV30,NA,NA,15,TRBJ1-5,TGTGCCTGGACTGCGGGGCCCTATAGCAATCAGCCCCAGCATTTT,CAWTAGPYSNQPQHF
TRBV7-9,NA,NA,15,TRBJ2-5,TGTGCCAGCAGCTTAGGACTGGCGAACGGAGAGACCCAGTACTTC,CASSLGLANGETQYF
TRBV3-1/TRBV3-2,NA,NA,14,TRBJ2-1,TGTGCCAGCAGCCAAGATCAAGTGCGCAATGAGCAGTTCTTC,CASSQDQVRNEQFF
TRBV7-8,few,NA,13,TRBJ1-1,TGTGCCAGCAGCTTAGGAGGGGAAACTGAAGCTTTCTTT,CASSLGGETEAFF
TRBV29-1,NA,NA,12,TRBJ1-2,TGCAGCGCTGATCGACCTGGGCATGGCTACACCTTC,CSADRPGHGYTF
TRBV5-1,few,NA,15,TRBJ2-7,TGCGCCAGCAGCTTGGGAGGCCAGGAGATCTACGAGCAGTACTTC,CASSLGGQEIYEQYF
TRBV12-3/TRBV12-4,NA,TRBD1,13,TRBJ1-5,TGTGCCAGCAGGGGGACAGGCAATCAGCCCCAGCATTTT,CASRGTGNQPQHF
TRBV7-3,NA,NA,15,TRBJ2-1,TGTGCCAGCAGCCCCCAGTCGACCTCAGGGAATGAGCAGTTCTTC,CASSPQSTSGNEQFF
TRBV27,few,NA,13,TRBJ1-2,TGTGCCTCCCGCTCGATCGGCGCATCCGGCTACACCTTC,CASRSIGASGYTF
TRBV9,NA,TRBD1,17,TRBJ1-3,TGTGCCAGCAGCCCGTCTTCAACGGGACAGAATGGAAACACCATATATTTT,CASSPSSTGQNGNTIYF
TRBV2,NA,TRBD2,15,TRBJ2-7,TGTGCCAGCAGAGGACTAGCGGGAGGAATGAACGAGCAGTACTTC,CASRGLAGGMNEQYF